The 15 T cell receptor beta chains reported below all come from one sample, sequenced in a study of cytomegalovirus exposure and HLA in healthy donors. The primer mix had 60 Vbeta and 13 Jbeta primers. Repertoires were generated with immunoSEQ multiplex PCR, while TCRdb's copy carries only in-frame clones and drops some. The table counts about 40,000 clones; around 1.7% lies in the top ten. Sequencing input: PBMCs. The receptors were sampled from a young woman in good health and CMV-seronegative.

The chain couples TRBV4-2 to TRBJ1-2; D might be TRBD1 (6 bases). CDR3 length equals 16 residues. V was trimmed by 0 bases and J by 0 bases, leaving 11 bases between them. Germline values: CDR1 LGHNA, CDR2 YNFKEQ. CDR3: CASSQDRGRSNYGYTF. CDR3 bases: TGTGCCAGCAGCCAAGACAGGGGACGTTCTAACTATGGCTACACCTTC.

The chain couples TRBV29-1 to TRBJ1-2; D call uncertain. Trimming left V 2 bases short and J 6 bases short, with 22 bases between. The CDR3 is 16 residues long. The germline CDR1 and CDR2 sequences are SQVTM and ANQGSEA. CDR3 DNA: TGCAGCGTTGAAATTGTAGGAGGACGAGGCCTTGATGGCTACACCTTC. Protein: CSVEIVGGRGLDGYTF.

The J gene is TRBJ2-3, the V gene TRBV29-1, with D possibly TRBD1 on 6 matching bases. The CDR3 has 14 amino acids. CDR1 and CDR2 (germline): SQVTM, ANQGSEA. Trimming took off 2 bases at V and 2 bases at J, with 11 bases between the two ends. As DNA, the CDR3 is TGCAGCGTTGAATCAGGGGCGGCCACAGATACGCAGTATTTT. Encoded protein: CSVESGAATDTQYF.

The rearrangement uses TRBV18 and TRBJ1-4; maybe TRBD1 (6 bases). V dropped 2 bases and J dropped 6 bases, with 13 bases sitting between them. The CDR3 is made up of 15 amino acids. Per germline, CDR1 KGHSH and CDR2 LQKENI. In DNA, the CDR3 is TGTGCCAGCTCACCAGGAACAGGGATTGATGAAAAACTGTTTTTT. It encodes CASSPGTGIDEKLFF. Using reference TRBV18 and TRBJ1-4 for the parts outside the CDR3, the full variable domain is NAGVMQNPRHLVRRRGQEARLRCSPMKGHSHVYWYRQLPEEGLKFMVYLQKENIIDESGMPKERFSAEFPKEGPSILRIQQVVRGDSAAYFCASSPGTGIDEKLFFGSGTQLSVL.

V is TRBV4-2 and J is TRBJ2-7; TRBD2 agrees at 8 bases. V lost 4 bases, J lost 5 bases, and 7 bases stayed unmatched. This CDR3 is built from 14 residues. Germline CDR1 LGHNA, CDR2 YNFKEQ. The CDR3 DNA is TGTGCCAGCAGCCGGGGGACTAGTAACGACGAGCAGTACTTC. Translated: CASSRGTSNDEQYF.

The gene calls are TRBV27 and TRBJ2-7, with TRBD2 matching 10 bases. V dropped 5 bases and J dropped 5; count of bases not matched to a gene: 3. CDR1 and CDR2 from the germline V gene are MNHEY and SMNVEV (reference sequence). The CDR3 length is 13 residues. This CDR3 reads CASSLAGVNEQYF. The CDR3 DNA sequence: TGTGCCAGCAGTCTAGCGGGAGTGAACGAGCAGTACTTC.

The chain is built from TRBV7-9 and TRBJ2-5, with D possibly TRBD1 on 5 matching bases. CDR1 and CDR2 (germline): SEHNR, FQNEAQ (reference sequence). This CDR3 comprises 14 residues. Trimming removed 4 bases at V and 4 bases at J, with 13 bases between. The CDR3 spells CASSSPSRGETQYF. The DNA for the CDR3 is TGTGCCAGCAGCTCCCCCTCAAGGGGAGAGACCCAGTACTTC.

The chain has TRBV19 and TRBJ1-1; no clear D. The CDR3 is made up of 14 amino acids. The V gene's germline CDR1 is LNHDA and CDR2 SQIVND (reference sequence). V was pared by 3 bases and J by 0 bases, with 8 bases between. CDR3 in DNA: TGTGCCAGTAGTATTACCGGGGTGAACACTGAAGCTTTCTTT. It codes for CASSITGVNTEAFF.

The V and J genes are TRBV7-9 and TRBJ2-3, with a possible D match to TRBD2 (6 bases). CDR1 and CDR2 (germline): SEHNR, FQNEAQ (reference sequence). V dropped 5 bases and J dropped 5 bases, with 11 bases sitting between them. This CDR3 is built from 13 residues. The CDR3 region is CASSREKGDTQYF. CDR3 DNA sequence: TGTGCCAGCAGCCGGGAGAAGGGAGATACGCAGTATTTT.

The V call is TRBV19, the J call TRBJ1-1; 7 positions match TRBD1. The junction had 17 bases not matched to a gene; V was cut back by 8 bases and J by 5 bases. Germline CDR1 and CDR2: LNHDA and SQIVND (reference sequence). The CDR3 is 16 residues long. The CDR3: CASRYLGAGGRTEAFF. The CDR3, as DNA: TGTGCCAGTCGCTACCTCGGGGCAGGGGGTAGGACTGAAGCTTTCTTT.

V and J are TRBV10-3 and TRBJ2-2; a possible D gene is TRBD2 (5 bases). In germline, CDR1 is ENHRY, CDR2 SYGVKD. The V and J ends lost 11 bases and 8 bases respectively, with 21 bases between them. The CDR3 spans 14 residues. The CDR3 region has the DNA TGTGCCTCCGCTGCGGACCCTACTAGGGGGGAGCTGTTTTTT. Protein: CASAADPTRGELFF.

The gene calls are TRBV5-1 and TRBJ2-1; D is uncertain. CDR1 is SGHRS, CDR2 YFSETQ, per germline. The CDR3 extends over 12 amino acids. Deletions cut 2 bases from V and 5 bases from J, with 5 bases between. Written as DNA, the CDR3 is TGCGCCAGCAGCTTAACAAACAATGAGCAGTTCTTC. As protein: CASSLTNNEQFF.

J is TRBJ2-7 and V is TRBV6-4; TRBD2 matches at 10 bases. Germline assignment: CDR1 MRHNA and CDR2 SNTAGT. This CDR3 contains 15 residues. The V segment lost 10 bases and the J segment 3 bases; nucleotides outside the gene matches: 12. This chain's CDR3 is CATRAIAGGLYEQYF. The CDR3 nucleotides read TGTGCCACCCGGGCTATAGCGGGAGGCCTCTACGAGCAGTACTTC.

This rearrangement joins TRBV9 to TRBJ2-3; D may be TRBD1 (5 bases). CDR3 size: 12 residues. Trimming shortened V by 3 bases and J by 5 bases, and 7 bases separated the two germline ends. Per germline, CDR1 SGDLS and CDR2 YYNGEE. The CDR3 nucleotides read TGTGCCAGCAGCGCGACAGAAGATACGCAGTATTTT. Protein: CASSATEDTQYF.

The V call is TRBV30, the J call TRBJ2-1; 8 bases map to TRBD1. The J segment lost 5 bases and the V segment lost 5 bases, leaving 8 bases of the junction unmatched. Looked up from germline, CDR1 is GTSNPN and CDR2 is SVGIG (reference sequence). The CDR3 is 14 residues long. The CDR3 sequence: CAWVRGRLDNEQFF. The CDR3 region has the DNA TGTGCCTGGGTCAGGGGGCGCCTCGACAATGAGCAGTTCTTC.